Listed here are 2 T cell receptor beta chains from one sample, sequenced in a study of shared clonotypes between healthy human individuals. Using immunoSEQ multiplex PCR, the repertoire was profiled, and TCRdb retains in-frame clones only, with some absent. The sample lists approximately 2.1 million clones; more than 80% were seen once. Sequencing was carried out using naive CD4+ T cells from PBMCs. Described subset: CD45RA+ positively selected. The source of these receptors is a man in his late teens or twenties in good health. Some clones in this sample may be carry-over from other donors' samples.

The rearrangement uses TRBV28 and TRBJ1-5; D may be TRBD1 (6 bases). Trimming stripped 7 bases from V and 7 bases from J, with 26 bases between. CDR3 length equals 17 residues. The germline V gene encodes CDR1 MDHEN and CDR2 SYDVKM. CDR3 coding DNA: TGTGCCAGCACTCCCCCAGGGGCGACAGGAGGTGTACAGCCCCAGCATTTT. Protein sequence: CASTPPGATGGVQPQHF.

This clone was detected only once. For the CDR3, the DNA is TGCGCCAGCAGCCTTATACAGAGCTCCTACGAGCAGTACTTC. Translation gives CASSLIQSSYEQYF. The gene calls are TRBV4-1 and TRBJ2-7, with D hard to call. The CDR3 loop spans 14 amino acids. Germline CDR1 is MGHRA and CDR2 is YSYEKL. Trimming pared 4 bases from V and 0 bases from J, leaving 10 bases between.